This T cell receptor beta chain appears in the sequencing data of a study of graft-versus-host responses after intestinal transplantation (dated by TCRdb to the early 2020s). In the study overall: Recipients received multivisceral, liver-intestinal, or isolated intestinal transplants. Rather than being sequenced by the commercial service, samples from a few later patients were sequenced in-house on an Illumina MiSeq and processed with MiXCR. Alloreactive clones were identified by sequencing pre-transplant mixed lymphocyte reaction products and comparing these products with unstimulated pre-transplant donor and recipient T cells. Of the roughly 25 intestinal transplant recipients enrolled in the cohort, one of whom was a retransplant, 3 patients without pretransplant specimens were excluded. Bulk TCR-beta CDR3 sequencing was used to track graft-versus-host and host-versus-graft alloreactive T cell clones in the graft, circulation and bone marrow after intestinal transplantation. Anti-thymocyte globulin induction was given to all recipients, followed by maintenance tacrolimus and steroids for about 3 years. Donor T cell macrochimerism was defined as a peak of at least 4% donor T cells among recipient peripheral blood mononuclear cells.

The library was built by means of the immunoSEQ multiplex PCR assay. For most patients, genomic DNA was subjected to high-throughput TCR-beta CDR3 sequencing by Adaptive Biotechnologies. As for the authors' bioinformatics: TCR sequencing data for roughly 17 patients were retrieved from Adaptive's ImmunoSEQ software; a few other patients were processed with MiXCR and VDJtools. Because the origin of CDR3 nucleotide sequences shared between donor and recipient could not be assigned, those sequences were removed. Alloreactive clones required at least 2-fold expansion over unstimulated cells and minimum CFSE-low frequency of 0.002% (template counts) or 0.001% (read counts). Clones were considered mappable if detected in sequenced pre-transplant spleen, lymph node, or MLR CFSE-low populations of the donor or recipient. The cumulative frequency of alloreactive clones was calculated as a percentage of all sequences, weighted by copy number. Entries here come from immuneACCESS through TCRdb and include only in-frame sequences with V and J called. Some clones fail to appear in such tables; in the studies checked, an unresolved V gene covers under half of the shortfall, and the cause of the remainder is unknown. V and J calls and clone size are those listed in that table; D and trimming were worked out from the DNA. The sample profile shows some 13,000 clones; just under 75% of them were found once. Roughly 7.6% of the sample is held by the ten biggest clonotypes.

To isolate intraepithelial and lamina propria lymphocytes from graft specimens, dithiothreitol, EDTA incubations and collagenase D digestion were used. Bulk TCR-beta sequencing was performed on serial intestinal graft biopsy specimens collected as late as 600 days after transplant. The junction shows trimming of 6 bases on V and 4 bases on J, and the gene matches do not reach 12 bases of it. Including the terminal cysteine and phenylalanine, the CDR3 comprises 17 residues. Just the 51-base CDR3 DNA is kept, in frame starting at base 1. Per the germline V gene, SGHVS is the CDR1 and FNYEAQ is the CDR2. For this clone: Its binding antigen is unknown. Base quality data are lacking; no much larger clone is found one base away.

The study at large found these results: In patients with donor T cell macrochimerism, the allografts had high GvH to HvG T cell clonal ratios. Peak levels of circulating GvH clones were associated with declines in HvG clones early after transplant. The relatively low number and heterogeneity of intestinal transplant patients limited the conclusions. GvH clones were detected in recipient bone marrow, and some of these GvH clones were observed earlier in ileal mucosa or blood, consistent with an intestinal mucosal origin.

Recombination linked TRBV7-6 to TRBJ2-3; 11 central bases correspond to TRBD1. The TCR originated in a human patient who received an intestinal transplant, so some T cells may come from the graft donor. The source material was ileum tissue, sampled 16 days after intestinal transplant. The CDR3 has the sequence CASRGSAGTGGPDTQYF. The DNA sequence follows: TGTGCCAGCAGGGGATCCGCCGGGACAGGGGGTCCAGATACGCAGTATTTT. Here the CDR3 is joined to the reference TRBV7-6 and TRBJ2-3 genes, and the full variable domain is: GAGVSQSPRYKVTKRGQDVALRCDPISGHVSLYWYRQALGQGPEFLTYFNYEAQQDKSGLPNDRFSAERPEGSISTLTIQRTEQRDSAMYRCASRGSAGTGGPDTQYFGPGTRLTVL.